A single sample is the source of the 27 T cell receptor beta chains below, sequenced in a study of blood T cell repertoires in COVID-19. Here immunoSEQ multiplex PCR was the method, and the copy in TCRdb shows in-frame clones only, minus some. The sample shows about 200,000 clones, around 80% of them seen only once. Sequenced material: peripheral blood. These receptors all come from a man aged 45-65 years with active or convalescent COVID-19.

The gene calls are TRBV7-6 and TRBJ2-4; D is perhaps TRBD2 (5 bases). V dropped 0 bases and J dropped 0 bases, with 24 bases sitting between them. CDR3 length: 21 residues. Germline CDR1 and CDR2: SGHVS and FNYEAQ. The CDR3, as DNA: TGTGCCAGCAGCTTAGCCCTAAGGGTAGAGGGAGCCTACATAGCCAAAAACATTCAGTACTTC. This translates into CASSLALRVEGAYIAKNIQYF.

Turning to this clone: The sample has other DNA sequences that encode this CDR3 too. This sequence joins TRBV2 and TRBJ1-2, with a tentative D call TRBD1 (5 bases). This CDR3 region has 13 residues. V lost 5 bases and J lost 1, with 8 bases in between. In germline, CDR1 is SNHLY, CDR2 FYNNEI. The CDR3 sequence: CASSLDSNYGYTF. The CDR3 region has the DNA TGTGCCAGCAGTTTAGACAGTAACTATGGCTACACCTTC. Complete variable domain (other parts from reference TRBV2 and TRBJ1-2): EPEVTQTPSHQVTQMGQEVILRCVPISNHLYFYWYRQILGQKVEFLVSFYNNEISEKSEIFDDQFSVERPDGSNFTLKIRSTKLEDSAMYFCASSLDSNYGYTFGSGTRLTVV.

This clone was detected a few times. The chain uses TRBV7-2 and TRBJ2-5, with D tentatively TRBD2 (5 bases). There are 14 residues in the CDR3. From germline, CDR1 is SGHTA and CDR2 FQGNSA. V gave up 1 base and J gave up 1 base, with 7 bases separating them. CDR3 DNA: TGTGCCAGCAGCTTAGTGGGGAGCCAAGAGACCCAGTACTTC. It encodes CASSLVGSQETQYF. Full variable domain (remainder filled in from reference TRBV7-2 and TRBJ2-5): GAGVSQSPSNKVTEKGKDVELRCDPISGHTALYWYRQSLGQGLEFLIYFQGNSAPDKSGLPSDRFSAERTGGSVSTLTIQRTQQEDSAVYLCASSLVGSQETQYFGPGTRLLVL.

This clone came up a few times. The rearrangement joins TRBV5-1 to TRBJ1-2; perhaps TRBD1 as D (6 bases). V lost 2 bases and J 4 bases, leaving 12 bases between the germline ends. The germline CDR1 and CDR2 sequences are SGHRS and YFSETQ. This CDR3 spans 14 amino acids. CDR3 sequence: CASSFAGTTYGYTF. The CDR3 DNA follows: TGCGCCAGCAGCTTCGCAGGGACAACCTATGGCTACACCTTC. Combining the CDR3 with reference TRBV5-1 and TRBJ1-2 gives the whole variable domain KAGVTQTPRYLIKTRGQQVTLSCSPISGHRSVSWYQQTPGQGLQFLFEYFSETQRNKGNFPGRFSGRQFSNSRSEMNVSTLELGDSALYLCASSFAGTTYGYTFGSGTRLTVV.

The chain carries TRBV19 and TRBJ1-1; perhaps TRBD1 as D (5 bases). The germline CDR1 and CDR2 sequences are LNHDA and SQIVND (reference sequence). Trimming cost V 10 bases and J 1 base, with 16 bases left between them. The CDR3 runs 14 residues. CDR3 DNA sequence: TGTGCCACCGAGTGGGGGGTAGGGAACACTGAAGCTTTCTTT. Translating it yields CATEWGVGNTEAFF.

Only one count was recorded for this clone. The chain recombines TRBV4-3 with TRBJ2-7; the D gene is possibly TRBD2 (6 bases). Trimming pared 3 bases from V and 2 bases from J, leaving 11 bases between. Per germline, CDR1 LGHNA and CDR2 YSLEER. The CDR3 contains 14 residues. As DNA, the CDR3 is TGCGCCAGCAGCCATTCGGGAGTTGCCTACGAGCAGTACTTC. Its protein is CASSHSGVAYEQYF.

V gene TRBV18 combines with J gene TRBJ2-7, with 9 bases lining up with TRBD1. Germline V gene data show CDR1 as KGHSH and CDR2 as LQKENI. The V gene end was trimmed by 5 bases and the J gene end by 6 bases; junction bases not matched to a gene: 5. This CDR3 has 13 residues. The CDR3 sequence is CASSSTTGGEQYV. CDR3 in DNA: TGTGCCAGCTCATCAACGACAGGGGGCGAGCAGTACGTC.

The chain combines TRBV5-1 with TRBJ1-2; 9 bases agree with TRBD1. CDR1 is SGHRS, CDR2 YFSETQ, per germline. The CDR3 consists of 15 residues. V trimming: 0 bases; J trimming: 2 bases; junction bases outside the gene matches: 2. CDR3 sequence (DNA): TGCGCCAGCAGCTTGGCCGGGACAGGGAACTATGGCTACACCTTC. Protein product: CASSLAGTGNYGYTF.

The chain links TRBV28 to TRBJ2-7, with TRBD1 identical over 9 bases. After removal of 10 bases from V and 3 bases from J, the junction contained 10 bases not matched to a gene. The CDR3 is made up of 14 amino acids. Germline V CDR1 and CDR2: MDHEN, SYDVKM. The CDR3 spells CAILKDRGDYEQYF. For the CDR3, the DNA is TGTGCCATATTAAAAGACAGGGGGGACTACGAGCAGTACTTC.

The gene calls are TRBV28 and TRBJ1-5; possible D gene TRBD1, 5 bases. The CDR3 length is 14 residues. Germline loops: CDR1 MDHEN, CDR2 SYDVKM. Trimming left V 4 bases short and J 6 bases short, with 13 bases between. For the CDR3, the DNA is TGTGCCAGCAGTTCCGGGGGGGAAGGTCAGCCCCAGCATTTT. Translation: CASSSGGEGQPQHF.

With respect to this clone: Other nucleotide sequences in the sample specify the same CDR3. The V gene is TRBV18, the J gene TRBJ2-3; 10 bases match TRBD2. CDR1 is KGHSH and CDR2 is LQKENI in the germline V gene. This CDR3 is 16 amino acids long. V trimming: 3 bases; J trimming: 1 base; junction bases outside the gene matches: 4. Here the CDR3 DNA reads TGTGCCAGCTCACCCCTTGGGACTAGCGGCACAGATACGCAGTATTTT. Its protein is CASSPLGTSGTDTQYF.

The chain uses TRBV27 and TRBJ1-4; 8 nucleotides agree with TRBD1. The CDR3 sequence is 14 residues long. In germline, CDR1 is MNHEY, CDR2 SMNVEV (reference sequence). The junction had 11 bases not matched to a gene; V was cut back by 9 bases and J by 8 bases. CDR3 residues: CASSGQGRGEKLFF. CDR3 nucleotides: TGTGCCAGTTCCGGACAGGGAAGAGGCGAAAAACTGTTTTTT.

The CDR3 spells CASSARMVQGGETQYF. DNA for the CDR3: TGTGCCAGCAGCGCGCGAATGGTACAGGGGGGCGAGACCCAGTACTTC. This sequence joins TRBV7-2 and TRBJ2-5; the match to TRBD1 covers 8 bases. With V trimmed by 5 bases and J by 5 bases, 13 bases remained unmatched. The CDR3 is 16 residues long. Germline V gives CDR1 SGHTA, CDR2 FQGNSA.

V is TRBV1 and J is TRBJ2-5; the D call in the table, TRBD1, was not verified against the DNA. TRBV1 is a recognized pseudogene. The CDR3 is 18 amino acids. CDR3 nucleotide sequence: TGCACCAGCAGCCAAGATCCCTTAGCTAGACAGTACCAAGAGACCCAGTACTTC. Its protein is CTSSQDPLARQYQETQYF.

V usage is TRBV9 and J usage is TRBJ2-3, with 13 bases that match TRBD2. This CDR3 is 17 amino acids long. V lost 0 bases, J lost 7 bases, and 8 bases stayed unmatched. Germline loops: CDR1 SGDLS, CDR2 YYNGEE. CDR3 loop: CASSVGGTSGVINTQYF. CDR3 DNA: TGTGCCAGCAGCGTAGGCGGGACTAGCGGGGTCATTAATACGCAGTATTTT. Full variable domain (missing parts from reference TRBV9 and TRBJ2-3): DSGVTQTPKHLITATGQRVTLRCSPRSGDLSVYWYQQSLDQGLQFLIQYYNGEERAKGNILERFSAQQFPDLHSELNLSSLELGDSALYFCASSVGGTSGVINTQYFGPGTRLTVL.

This clone was seen once. This chain links TRBV15 with TRBJ1-2, with a possible D match to TRBD1 (6 bases). The CDR3 is 15 residues long. V shed 6 bases and J shed 6 bases, with 20 bases lying between them. The germline CDR1 and CDR2 sequences are LNHNV and YYDKDF (reference sequence). The CDR3 is CATRGREGGGHGYTF. As DNA, the CDR3 is TGTGCCACCAGGGGTCGAGAAGGGGGTGGCCATGGCTACACCTTC.

The chain uses TRBV6-5 and TRBJ2-7; 9 nucleotides align to TRBD1. V gave up 6 bases and J gave up 0 bases; unmatched junction bases: 3. This CDR3 spans 14 amino acids. The germline V gene encodes CDR1 MNHEY and CDR2 SVGAGI. The CDR3 here is CASSRDRDSYEQYF. CDR3 nucleotide sequence: TGTGCCAGCAGCCGGGACAGGGACTCCTACGAGCAGTACTTC.

This chain links TRBV28 with TRBJ1-1; D gene ambiguous. Germline V gene sequence: CDR1 MDHEN, CDR2 SYDVKM. Trimming removed 10 bases at V and 0 bases at J, with 15 bases between. The CDR3 runs to 14 residues. Written as DNA, the CDR3 is TGTGCCATCTCGGGGAGACTCCTGAACACTGAAGCTTTCTTT. Protein product: CAISGRLLNTEAFF.

The V gene is TRBV7-3, the J gene TRBJ2-3; D may be TRBD2 (5 bases). The CDR3 runs to 16 residues. The germline gives CDR1 SGHTA, CDR2 FQGTGA. The V end lost 2 bases, the J end lost 0 bases, and 12 bases lay between the germline ends. DNA for the CDR3: TGTGCCAGCAGCTTATCGGCGCGGACTAGCACAGATACGCAGTATTTT. It yields the protein CASSLSARTSTDTQYF.

This chain joins TRBV2 and TRBJ1-6, with D perhaps TRBD1 (5 bases). V lost 10 bases and J 6 bases, leaving 13 bases between the germline ends. This CDR3 comprises 13 residues. Germline CDR1 SNHLY, CDR2 FYNNEI. CDR3 residues: CATGFQGNSPLHF. The CDR3, as DNA: TGTGCCACCGGGTTTCAGGGTAATTCACCCCTCCACTTT.

CDR3 sequence (DNA): TGCGCCAGCAGCCAAGTGTCGAGCTCCTACAATGAGCAGTTCTTC. Translating it yields CASSQVSSSYNEQFF. The V and J genes are TRBV4-3 and TRBJ2-1; D unresolved. Germline CDR1 is LGHNA and CDR2 is YSLEER. V shed 1 base and J shed 0 bases, with 7 bases lying between them. The CDR3 is made up of 15 amino acids.

The chain has TRBV24-1 and TRBJ1-1; the match to TRBD1 covers 7 bases. In germline, CDR1 is KGHDR, CDR2 SFDVKD. The CDR3 totals 14 residues. The trim removed 4 bases at V and 9 bases at J, leaving 10 bases unmatched. The CDR3 reads CATSDPRQGDQAFF. The DNA of the CDR3 is TGTGCCACCAGTGACCCCCGACAGGGTGATCAAGCTTTCTTT.

The V and J genes are TRBV19 and TRBJ2-5; 8 positions match TRBD1. The CDR3 is made up of 13 amino acids. Germline values: CDR1 LNHDA, CDR2 SQIVND (reference sequence). With 6 bases clipped from V and 9 bases from J, the junction kept 9 bases outside the gene matches. The CDR3 region is CASRSGGDVPQYF. For the CDR3, the DNA is TGTGCCAGTAGGTCAGGGGGCGATGTTCCCCAGTACTTC.

The chain has TRBV5-6 and TRBJ1-6; 8 bases line up with TRBD1. This CDR3 has 15 residues. The trim removed 3 bases at V and 9 bases at J, leaving 8 bases unmatched. The germline gives CDR1 SGHDT, CDR2 YYEEEE. The CDR3 loop reads CASSYSADRASPLHF. For the CDR3, the DNA is TGTGCCAGCAGCTACTCCGCGGACAGGGCTTCACCCCTCCACTTT.

The chain has TRBV9 and TRBJ2-1; D possibly corresponds to TRBD2 (5 bases). The CDR3 runs 16 residues. V lost 0 bases to trimming and J lost 3 bases, with 13 bases between them. Germline-derived CDR1 and CDR2 are SGDLS and YYNGEE. Here the CDR3 reads CASSVVETTLYNEQFF. The CDR3 DNA follows: TGTGCCAGCAGCGTAGTGGAGACTACCCTCTACAATGAGCAGTTCTTC. The whole variable domain, remainder taken from reference TRBV9 and TRBJ2-1, is DSGVTQTPKHLITATGQRVTLRCSPRSGDLSVYWYQQSLDQGLQFLIQYYNGEERAKGNILERFSAQQFPDLHSELNLSSLELGDSALYFCASSVVETTLYNEQFFGPGTRLTVL.

The V gene is TRBV2, the J gene TRBJ2-4; D is unresolved. Germline lookup yields CDR1 SNHLY and CDR2 FYNNEI. This CDR3 region has 16 residues. Trimming left V 4 bases short and J 1 base short, with 14 bases between. The CDR3 loop reads CASSGYPSTAKNIQYF. For the CDR3, the DNA is TGTGCCAGCAGTGGCTATCCCTCCACGGCCAAAAACATTCAGTACTTC.

This clone came up many times. Other DNA variants within this sample encode the same CDR3. The V and J genes are TRBV27 and TRBJ1-6; D is ambiguous. CDR1 and CDR2 (germline): MNHEY, SMNVEV (reference sequence). Trimming removed 4 bases at V and 7 bases at J, with 8 bases between. There are 13 residues in the CDR3. CDR3 nucleotides: TGTGCCAGCAGTTACGGAGTCAATTCACCCCTCCACTTT. It encodes CASSYGVNSPLHF.